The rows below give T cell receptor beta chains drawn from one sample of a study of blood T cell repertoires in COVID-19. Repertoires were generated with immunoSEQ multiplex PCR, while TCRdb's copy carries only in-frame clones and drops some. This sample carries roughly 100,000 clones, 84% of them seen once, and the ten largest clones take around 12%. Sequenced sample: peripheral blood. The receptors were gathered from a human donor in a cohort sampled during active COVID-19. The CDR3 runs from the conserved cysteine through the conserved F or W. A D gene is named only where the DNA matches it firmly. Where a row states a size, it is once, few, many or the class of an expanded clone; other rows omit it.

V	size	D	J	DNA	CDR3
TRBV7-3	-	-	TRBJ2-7	TGTGCCAGCAGCTTAAGCGCCGGGACATTTGGCGAGCAGTACTTC	CASSLSAGTFGEQYF
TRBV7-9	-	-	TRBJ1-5	TGTGCCAGCAGCCCCCTCGGGGTGCGCAATCAGCCCCAGCATTTT	CASSPLGVRNQPQHF
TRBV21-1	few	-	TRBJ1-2	TGTGCCAGCAGCAAAGATCCAGGGTTTAACTATGGCTACACCTTC	CASSKDPGFNYGYTF
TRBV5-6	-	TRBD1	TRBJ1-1	TGTGCCAGCAGCTTGTGGGCAGGGGGCGCAGGCACTGAAGCTTTCTTT	CASSLWAGGAGTEAFF
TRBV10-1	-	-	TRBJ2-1	TGCGCCAGCAGTGAGTCGACGGGGAGCTCCTACAATGAGCAGTTCTTC	CASSESTGSSYNEQFF
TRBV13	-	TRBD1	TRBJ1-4	TGTGCCAGCAGCTTCTATAAGGGATCCGGGACAGGGGGTGAAAAACTGTTTTTT	CASSFYKGSGTGGEKLFF
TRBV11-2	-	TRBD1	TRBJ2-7	TGTGCCAGCAACCTACAGGGGGCGGGATACGAGCAGTACTTC	CASNLQGAGYEQYF
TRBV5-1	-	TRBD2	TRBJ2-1	TGCGCCAGCAGCTTGGCCATTCTAGCGGATGAGCAGTTCTTC	CASSLAILADEQFF
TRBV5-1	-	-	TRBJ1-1	TGCGCCAGCAGCTTGGCTGCTCAGGGGATCACTGAAGCTTTCTTT	CASSLAAQGITEAFF
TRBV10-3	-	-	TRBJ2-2	TGTGCCATCAGTGACCGGGACACCGGGGAGCTGTTTTTT	CAISDRDTGELFF
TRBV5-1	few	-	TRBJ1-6	TGCGCCAGCAGCCCCGGACAAGGGGTAAATTCACCCCTCCACTTT	CASSPGQGVNSPLHF
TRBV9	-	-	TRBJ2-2	TGTGCCAGCAGCGTAGCAGGAGGGAATCTTGCCGGGGAGCTGTTTTTT	CASSVAGGNLAGELFF
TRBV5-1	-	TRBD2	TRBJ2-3	TGCGCCAGCAGGGCGGGGGACACAGATACGCAGTATTTT	CASRAGDTDTQYF
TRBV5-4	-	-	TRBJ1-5	TGTGCCAGCAGCTTGGGGCAGGATAACAATCAGCCCCAGCATTTT	CASSLGQDNNQPQHF
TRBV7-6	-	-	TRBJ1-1	TGTGCCAGCAGCTTAGGCATGGGGGGAGCTGAAGCTTTCTTT	CASSLGMGGAEAFF
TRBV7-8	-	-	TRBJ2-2	TGTGCCAGCAGCTTAGCGACGGGGGAAGGGGAGCTGTTTTTT	CASSLATGEGELFF
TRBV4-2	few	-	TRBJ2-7	TGTGCCAGCAGCCAAGATTTTTCTAATTTGGGGGGAAACTACGAGCAGTACTTC	CASSQDFSNLGGNYEQYF
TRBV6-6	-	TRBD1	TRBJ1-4	TGTGCCACTCTTCCGGGACAGCAAAATGAAAAACTGTTTTTT	CATLPGQQNEKLFF
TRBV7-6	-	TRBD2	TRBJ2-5	TGTGCCAGCAGCTTCGAGACTAGCGGGGGTATCGGAGAGACCCAGTACTTC	CASSFETSGGIGETQYF
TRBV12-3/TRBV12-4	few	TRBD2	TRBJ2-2	TGTGCCAGCACCATGACTAGCCGGGAGCTGTTTTTT	CASTMTSRELFF
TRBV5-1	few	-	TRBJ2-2	TGCGCCAGCAGGACAGGCCTGAACACCGGGGAGCTGTTTTTT	CASRTGLNTGELFF
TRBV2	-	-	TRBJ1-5	TGTGCCAGCAGTGAAGCTAACCGGGGAAATCAGCCCCAGCATTTT	CASSEANRGNQPQHF
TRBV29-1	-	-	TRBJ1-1	TGCAGCGTCGTCCCCGGGAGTGGGTACGCTGAAGCTTTCTTT	CSVVPGSGYAEAFF
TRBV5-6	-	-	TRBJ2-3	TGTGCCAGCAGCTTGCGGCAGGGGCACACAGATACGCAGTATTTT	CASSLRQGHTDTQYF
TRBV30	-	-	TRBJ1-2	TGTGCCTGGAGTGTACAGATAGGCTATGGCTACACCTTC	CAWSVQIGYGYTF
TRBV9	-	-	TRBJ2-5	TGTGCCAGCAGCGTAAACCCAGGGGAAGCGGAGACCCAGTACTTC	CASSVNPGEAETQYF
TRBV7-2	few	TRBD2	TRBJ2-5	TGTGCCAGCAGCTACCTAGCGGGGGGCCCAGAGACCCAGTACTTC	CASSYLAGGPETQYF
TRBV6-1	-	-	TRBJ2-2	TGTGCCAGCAGTGAACGTCACGGGGGCACCGGGGAGCTGTTTTTT	CASSERHGGTGELFF
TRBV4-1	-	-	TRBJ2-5	TGCGCCAGCAGCCCCGACTCATTTGACCGTCAAGAGACCCAGTACTTC	CASSPDSFDRQETQYF
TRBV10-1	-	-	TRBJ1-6	TGCGCCAGCAGTGAGTCGAGGGGACTGAGGGTTTCACCCCTCCACTTT	CASSESRGLRVSPLHF
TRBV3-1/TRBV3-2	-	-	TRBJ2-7	TGTGCCAGCAGCTCGCGACAGGCCGCCTACGAGCAGTACTTC	CASSSRQAAYEQYF
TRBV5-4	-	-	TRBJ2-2	TGTGCCAGCAGCCCGGACACGGCCACCGGGGAGCTGTTTTTT	CASSPDTATGELFF
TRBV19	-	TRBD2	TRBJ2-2	TGTGCCACCTCAACTAGCGGGGCCGCGGGGGAGCTGTTTTTT	CATSTSGAAGELFF
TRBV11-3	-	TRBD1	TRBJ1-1	TGTGCCAGCAGCTTATACATTGACAGGGGGCTAGGGAACACTGAAGCTTTCTTT	CASSLYIDRGLGNTEAFF
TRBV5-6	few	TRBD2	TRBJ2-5	TGTGCCAGCAGGGTAGGGACTACACAAGAGACCCAGTACTTC	CASRVGTTQETQYF
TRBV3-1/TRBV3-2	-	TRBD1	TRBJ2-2	TGTGCCAGCAGCCCCTTTGGGACAGGGGTCGGGGAGCTGTTTTTT	CASSPFGTGVGELFF
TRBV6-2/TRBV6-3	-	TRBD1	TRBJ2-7	TGTGCCAGCAGTTCCTGGACAGGTATAGGGATCGAGCAGTACTTC	CASSSWTGIGIEQYF
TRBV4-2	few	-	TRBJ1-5	TGTGCCAGCAGCCCCCTACTAGGGAACCAGCCCCAGCATTTT	CASSPLLGNQPQHF
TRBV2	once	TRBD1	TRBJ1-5	TGTGCCAGCAGTGCAGGGGGAGGTTGGAATCAGCCCCAGCATTTT	CASSAGGGWNQPQHF
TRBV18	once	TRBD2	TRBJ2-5	TGTGCCAGCTCACCACTAGCGGGGAAACAAGAGACCCAGTACTTC	CASSPLAGKQETQYF
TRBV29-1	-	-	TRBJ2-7	TGCAGCGCCGCTGGAGAAGCTGGTGACAGAACTTCGGGCGAGCAGTACTTC	CSAAGEAGDRTSGEQYF
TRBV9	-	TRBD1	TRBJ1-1	TGTGCCAGCAGTGCAAAACAGGGGGGTTTGGCTGAAGCTTTCTTT	CASSAKQGGLAEAFF
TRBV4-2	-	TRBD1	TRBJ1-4	TGTGCCAGCAGCCAAGAAGGGGGTGGGGGACAGGGGAATGTTGAAAAACTGTTTTTT	CASSQEGGGGQGNVEKLFF
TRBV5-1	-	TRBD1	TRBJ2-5	TGCGCCAGCAGCTTTCCTACAGGGGGTCTACAAGAGACCCAGTACTTC	CASSFPTGGLQETQYF
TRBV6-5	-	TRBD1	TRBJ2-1	TGTGCCAGCAGTCACGACAGGGGCACTACGAAGCAGTTCTTC	CASSHDRGTTKQFF
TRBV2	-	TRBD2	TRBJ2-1	TGTGCCAGCAGGTTGCAATCGGGGCGGGGGAGCTTAAATGAGCAGTTCTTC	CASRLQSGRGSLNEQFF
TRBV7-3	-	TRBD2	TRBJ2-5	TGTGCCAGCAGCTTAACGCCCGGGGGGGCAGAGACCCAGTACTTC	CASSLTPGGAETQYF